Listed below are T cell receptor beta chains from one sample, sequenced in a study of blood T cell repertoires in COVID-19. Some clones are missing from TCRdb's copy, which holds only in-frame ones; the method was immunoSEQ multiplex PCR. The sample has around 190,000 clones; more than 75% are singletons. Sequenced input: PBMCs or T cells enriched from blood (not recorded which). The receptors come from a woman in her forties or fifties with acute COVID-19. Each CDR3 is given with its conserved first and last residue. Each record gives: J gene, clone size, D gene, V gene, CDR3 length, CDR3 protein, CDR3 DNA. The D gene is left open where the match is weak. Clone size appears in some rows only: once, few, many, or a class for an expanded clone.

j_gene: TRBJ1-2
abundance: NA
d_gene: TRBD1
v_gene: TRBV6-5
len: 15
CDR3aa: CASSQPGTGEFGYTF
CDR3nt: TGTGCCAGCAGCCAGCCGGGGACAGGGGAATTTGGCTACACCTTC

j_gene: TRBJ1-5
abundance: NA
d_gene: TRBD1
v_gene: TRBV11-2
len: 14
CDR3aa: CASSSQGDNQPQHF
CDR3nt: TGTGCCAGCAGCTCACAGGGGGACAATCAGCCCCAGCATTTT

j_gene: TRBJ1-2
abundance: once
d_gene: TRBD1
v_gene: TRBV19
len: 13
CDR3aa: CASRDRGRGGYTF
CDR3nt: TGTGCCAGTAGGGACAGGGGAAGGGGAGGCTACACCTTC

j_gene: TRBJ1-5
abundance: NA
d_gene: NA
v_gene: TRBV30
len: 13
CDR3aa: CAWSRQVGQPQHF
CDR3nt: TGTGCCTGGAGCAGACAGGTGGGTCAGCCCCAGCATTTT

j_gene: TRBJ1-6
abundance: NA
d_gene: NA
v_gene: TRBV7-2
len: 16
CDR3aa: CASRKGQGGDNSPLHF
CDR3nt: TGTGCCAGCAGAAAGGGGCAAGGGGGGGATAATTCACCCCTCCACTTT

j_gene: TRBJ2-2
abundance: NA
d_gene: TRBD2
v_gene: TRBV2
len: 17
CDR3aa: CASSEISGGGMTGELFF
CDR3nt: TGTGCCAGCAGTGAGATTAGCGGGGGCGGCATGACCGGGGAGCTGTTTTTT

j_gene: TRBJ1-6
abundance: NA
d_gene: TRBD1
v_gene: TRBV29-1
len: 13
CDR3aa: CSVRDRGNSPLHF
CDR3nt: TGCAGCGTTCGGGACAGGGGGAATTCACCCCTCCACTTT

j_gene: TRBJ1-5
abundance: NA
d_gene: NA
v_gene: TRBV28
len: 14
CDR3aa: CASSPLSGYQPQHF
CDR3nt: TGTGCCAGCAGCCCCCTTTCCGGGTATCAGCCCCAGCATTTT

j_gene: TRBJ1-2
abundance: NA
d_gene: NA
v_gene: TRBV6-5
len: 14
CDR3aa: CASSLQGSRNGYTF
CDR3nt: TGTGCCAGCAGCCTACAGGGCAGTCGTAATGGCTACACCTTC

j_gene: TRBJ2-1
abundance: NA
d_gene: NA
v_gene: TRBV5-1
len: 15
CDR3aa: CASSLGSGSYNEQFF
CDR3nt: TGCGCCAGCAGCTTGGGGTCCGGGTCCTACAATGAGCAGTTCTTC

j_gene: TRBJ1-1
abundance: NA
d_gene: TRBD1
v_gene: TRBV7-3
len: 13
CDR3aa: CASSYHRDSEAFF
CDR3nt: TGTGCCAGCAGCTACCACCGGGACAGTGAAGCTTTCTTT

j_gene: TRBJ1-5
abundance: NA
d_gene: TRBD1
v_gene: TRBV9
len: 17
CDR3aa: CASSVAVGGQGIQPQHF
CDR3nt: TGTGCCAGCAGCGTAGCAGTGGGTGGACAGGGAATTCAGCCCCAGCATTTT

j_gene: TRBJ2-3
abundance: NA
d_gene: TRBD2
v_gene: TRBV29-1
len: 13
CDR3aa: CSFKRGNTDTQYF
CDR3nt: TGCAGTTTTAAGCGGGGCAACACAGATACGCAGTATTTT

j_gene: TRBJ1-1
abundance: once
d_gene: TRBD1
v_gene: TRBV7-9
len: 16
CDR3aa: CASSYFLSGTGVGAFF
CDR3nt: TGTGCCAGCAGCTATTTCCTTTCCGGGACAGGGGTTGGCGCTTTCTTT

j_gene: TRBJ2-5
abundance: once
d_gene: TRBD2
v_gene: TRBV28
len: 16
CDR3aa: CASSAGTSGGGETQYF
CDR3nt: TGTGCCAGCAGTGCCGGGACTAGCGGGGGCGGAGAGACCCAGTACTTC

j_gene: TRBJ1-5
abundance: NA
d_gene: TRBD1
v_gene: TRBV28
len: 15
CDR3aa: CASSLPGQGFQPQHF
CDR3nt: TGTGCCAGCAGTTTACCGGGACAGGGCTTTCAGCCCCAGCATTTT

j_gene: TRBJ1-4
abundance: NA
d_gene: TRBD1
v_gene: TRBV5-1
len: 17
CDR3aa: CASSLGGGDATNEKLFF
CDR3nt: TGCGCCAGCAGCTTGGGAGGGGGCGATGCAACTAATGAAAAACTGTTTTTT

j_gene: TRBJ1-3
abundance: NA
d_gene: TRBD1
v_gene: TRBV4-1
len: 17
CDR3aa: CASSQVPQGASGNTIYF
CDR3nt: TGCGCCAGCAGCCAAGTACCCCAGGGGGCCTCTGGAAACACCATATATTTT

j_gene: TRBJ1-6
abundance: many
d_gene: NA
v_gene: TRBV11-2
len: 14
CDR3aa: CASSFSSYNSPLHF
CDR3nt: TGTGCCAGCAGCTTCAGCTCCTATAATTCACCCCTCCACTTT

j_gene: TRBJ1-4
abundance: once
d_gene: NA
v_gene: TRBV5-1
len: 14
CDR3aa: CASSLGGGREKLFF
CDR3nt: TGCGCCAGCAGCTTGGGAGGGGGACGGGAAAAACTGTTTTTT

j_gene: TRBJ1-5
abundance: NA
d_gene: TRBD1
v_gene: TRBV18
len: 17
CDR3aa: CASSPGNRGSSNQPQHF
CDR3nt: TGTGCCAGCTCACCGGGGAACAGGGGATCAAGCAATCAGCCCCAGCATTTT

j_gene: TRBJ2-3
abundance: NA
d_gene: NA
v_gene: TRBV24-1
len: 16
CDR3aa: CATSDLRPGSGDTQYF
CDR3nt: TGTGCCACCAGTGATTTGCGTCCGGGGTCGGGGGATACGCAGTATTTT

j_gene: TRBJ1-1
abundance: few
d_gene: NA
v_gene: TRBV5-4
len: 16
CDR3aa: CASSSSGGSLNTEAFF
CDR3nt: TGTGCCAGCAGCTCGTCGGGGGGGTCCCTGAACACTGAAGCTTTCTTT

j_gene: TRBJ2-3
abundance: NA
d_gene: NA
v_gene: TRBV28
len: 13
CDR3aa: CASARVSADTQYF
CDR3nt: TGTGCCTCCGCCCGGGTGTCGGCAGATACGCAGTATTTT

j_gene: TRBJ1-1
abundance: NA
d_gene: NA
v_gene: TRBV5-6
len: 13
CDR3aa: CASSPQGNTEAFF
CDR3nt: TGTGCCAGCAGCCCCCAGGGGAACACTGAAGCTTTCTTT

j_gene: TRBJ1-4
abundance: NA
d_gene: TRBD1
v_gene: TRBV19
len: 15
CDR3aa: CASSGPGGWNEKLFF
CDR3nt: TGTGCCAGTAGTGGGCCAGGGGGCTGGAATGAAAAACTGTTTTTT

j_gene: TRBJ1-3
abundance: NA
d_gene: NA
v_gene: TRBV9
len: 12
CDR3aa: CASSVDSYTIYF
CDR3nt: TGTGCCAGCAGCGTGGACAGCTACACCATATATTTT

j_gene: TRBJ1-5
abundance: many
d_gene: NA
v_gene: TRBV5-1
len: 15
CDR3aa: CASSLGDSSGQPQHF
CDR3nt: TGCGCCAGCAGCTTGGGCGACAGCTCGGGTCAGCCCCAGCATTTT

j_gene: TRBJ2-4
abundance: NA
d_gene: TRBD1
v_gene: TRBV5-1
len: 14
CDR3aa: CASSQGGAGNIQYF
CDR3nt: TGCGCCAGCAGCCAAGGGGGCGCTGGGAACATTCAGTACTTC

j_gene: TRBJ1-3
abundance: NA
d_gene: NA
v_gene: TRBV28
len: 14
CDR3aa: CASSSLSSGGTIYF
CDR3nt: TGTGCCAGCAGTTCCCTTTCATCCGGGGGCACCATATATTTT

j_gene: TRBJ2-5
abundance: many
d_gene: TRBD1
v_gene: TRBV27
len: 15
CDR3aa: CASSPGGDPPETQYF
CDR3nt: TGTGCCAGCAGCCCAGGGGGCGACCCCCCGGAGACCCAGTACTTC

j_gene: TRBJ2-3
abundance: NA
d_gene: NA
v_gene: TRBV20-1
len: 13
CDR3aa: CSASIGRQTTQYF
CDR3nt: TGCAGTGCTAGTATCGGCAGGCAGACTACGCAGTATTTT

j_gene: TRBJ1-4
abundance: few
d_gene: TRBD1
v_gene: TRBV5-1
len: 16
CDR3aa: CASSQTWGQGGEKLFF
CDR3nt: TGCGCCAGCAGCCAGACATGGGGACAGGGTGGAGAAAAACTGTTTTTT

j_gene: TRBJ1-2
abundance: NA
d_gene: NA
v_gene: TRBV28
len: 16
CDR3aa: CASSSTAPLANYGYTF
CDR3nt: TGTGCCAGCAGTTCGACAGCCCCGTTAGCTAACTATGGCTACACCTTC

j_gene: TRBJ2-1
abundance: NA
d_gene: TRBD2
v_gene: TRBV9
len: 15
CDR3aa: CASSVDLAGINEQFF
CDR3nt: TGTGCCAGCAGCGTAGATCTAGCGGGGATCAATGAGCAGTTCTTC

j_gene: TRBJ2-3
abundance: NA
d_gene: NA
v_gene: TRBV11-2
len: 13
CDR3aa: CASSSSPPDTQYF
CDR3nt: TGTGCCAGCAGCTCGTCCCCCCCAGATACGCAGTATTTT

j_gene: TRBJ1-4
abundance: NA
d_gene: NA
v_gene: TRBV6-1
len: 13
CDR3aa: CASSEGAYEKLFF
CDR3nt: TGTGCCAGCAGTGAAGGGGCCTATGAAAAACTGTTTTTT

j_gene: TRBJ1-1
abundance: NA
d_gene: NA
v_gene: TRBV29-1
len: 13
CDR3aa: CSVEDRERAEAFF
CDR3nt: TGCAGCGTTGAAGATCGGGAAAGGGCTGAAGCTTTCTTT

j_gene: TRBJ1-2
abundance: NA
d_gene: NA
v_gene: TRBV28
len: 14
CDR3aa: CASSSGQLNYGYTF
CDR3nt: TGTGCCAGCAGCTCAGGACAGCTTAACTATGGCTACACCTTC

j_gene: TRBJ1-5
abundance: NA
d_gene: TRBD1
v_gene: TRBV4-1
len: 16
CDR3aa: CASSPTDRVPNQPQHF
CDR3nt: TGCGCCAGCAGCCCGACTGACAGGGTCCCCAATCAGCCCCAGCATTTT

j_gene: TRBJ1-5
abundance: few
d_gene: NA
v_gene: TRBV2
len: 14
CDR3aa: CASSGDSSNQPQHF
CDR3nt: TGTGCCAGCAGTGGAGACAGCAGCAATCAGCCCCAGCATTTT

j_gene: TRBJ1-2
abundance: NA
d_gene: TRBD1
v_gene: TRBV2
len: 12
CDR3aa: CASSSQGAGYTF
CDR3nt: TGTGCCAGCAGTTCACAGGGGGCTGGCTACACCTTC

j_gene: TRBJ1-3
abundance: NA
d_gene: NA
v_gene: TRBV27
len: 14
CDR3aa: CASKQGHSGNTIYF
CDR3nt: TGTGCCAGCAAACAGGGCCACTCTGGAAACACCATATATTTT

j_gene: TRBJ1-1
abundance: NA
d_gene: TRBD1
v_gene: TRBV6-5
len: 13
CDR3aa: CATQGARNTEAFF
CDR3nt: TGTGCCACACAGGGGGCGCGGAACACTGAAGCTTTCTTT

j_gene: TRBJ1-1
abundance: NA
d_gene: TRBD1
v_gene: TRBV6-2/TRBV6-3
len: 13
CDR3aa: CASSTGQGNEAFF
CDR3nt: TGTGCCAGCAGTACAGGACAGGGAAATGAAGCTTTCTTT

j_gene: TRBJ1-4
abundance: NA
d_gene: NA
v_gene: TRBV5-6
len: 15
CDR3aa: CASSFGPATNEKLFF
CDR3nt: TGTGCCAGCAGCTTTGGGCCTGCAACTAATGAAAAACTGTTTTTT

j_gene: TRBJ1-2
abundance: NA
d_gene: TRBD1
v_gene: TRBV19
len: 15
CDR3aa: CASSFRDSGNYGYTF
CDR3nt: TGTGCCAGTAGTTTCCGGGACAGTGGTAACTATGGCTACACCTTC

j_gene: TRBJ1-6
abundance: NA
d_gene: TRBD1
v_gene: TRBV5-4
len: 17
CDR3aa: CASSGRDRSSYNSPLHF
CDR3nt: TGTGCCAGCAGCGGCCGGGACAGAAGCTCCTATAATTCACCCCTCCACTTT

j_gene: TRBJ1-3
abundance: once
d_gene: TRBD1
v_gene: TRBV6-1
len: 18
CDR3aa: CASSAGTAFPSSGNTIYF
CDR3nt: TGTGCCAGCAGTGCCGGGACAGCGTTCCCGAGCTCTGGAAACACCATATATTTT

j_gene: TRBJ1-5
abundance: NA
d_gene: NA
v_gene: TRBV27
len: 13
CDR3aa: CASSLSSVQPQHF
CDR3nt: TGTGCCAGCAGTTTATCCTCCGTCCAGCCCCAGCATTTT

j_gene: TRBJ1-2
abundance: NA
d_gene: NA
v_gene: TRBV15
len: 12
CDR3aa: CATSGSLYGYTF
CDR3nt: TGTGCCACCAGCGGGTCACTATATGGCTACACCTTC

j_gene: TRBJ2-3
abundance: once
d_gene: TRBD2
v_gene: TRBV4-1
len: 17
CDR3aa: CASSYRGTSGGPDTQYF
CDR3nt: TGCGCCAGCAGCTATCGGGGGACTAGCGGGGGGCCAGATACGCAGTATTTT

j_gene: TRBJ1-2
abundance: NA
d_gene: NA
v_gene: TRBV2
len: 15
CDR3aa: CASSDEDVAVRGYTF
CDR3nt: TGTGCCAGCAGTGATGAGGATGTGGCAGTAAGAGGCTACACCTTC

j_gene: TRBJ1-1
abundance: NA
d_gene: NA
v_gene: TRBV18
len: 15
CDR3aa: CASSPTQNLNTEAFF
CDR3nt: TGTGCCAGCTCACCAACCCAGAACCTGAACACTGAAGCTTTCTTT